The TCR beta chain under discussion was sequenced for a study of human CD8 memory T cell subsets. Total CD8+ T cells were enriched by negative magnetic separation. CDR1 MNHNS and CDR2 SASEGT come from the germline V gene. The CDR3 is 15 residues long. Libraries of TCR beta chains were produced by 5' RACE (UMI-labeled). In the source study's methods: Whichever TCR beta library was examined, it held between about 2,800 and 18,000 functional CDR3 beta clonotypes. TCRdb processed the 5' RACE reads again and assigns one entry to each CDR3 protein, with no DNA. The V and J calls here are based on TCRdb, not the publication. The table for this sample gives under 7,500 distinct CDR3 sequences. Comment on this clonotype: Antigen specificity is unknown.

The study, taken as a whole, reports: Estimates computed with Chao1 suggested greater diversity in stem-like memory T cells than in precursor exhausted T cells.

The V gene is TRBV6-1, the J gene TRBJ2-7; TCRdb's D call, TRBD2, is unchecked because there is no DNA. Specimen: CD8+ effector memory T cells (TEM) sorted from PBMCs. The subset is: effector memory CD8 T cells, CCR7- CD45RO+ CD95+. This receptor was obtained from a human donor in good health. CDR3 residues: CASSETASGTYEQYF.